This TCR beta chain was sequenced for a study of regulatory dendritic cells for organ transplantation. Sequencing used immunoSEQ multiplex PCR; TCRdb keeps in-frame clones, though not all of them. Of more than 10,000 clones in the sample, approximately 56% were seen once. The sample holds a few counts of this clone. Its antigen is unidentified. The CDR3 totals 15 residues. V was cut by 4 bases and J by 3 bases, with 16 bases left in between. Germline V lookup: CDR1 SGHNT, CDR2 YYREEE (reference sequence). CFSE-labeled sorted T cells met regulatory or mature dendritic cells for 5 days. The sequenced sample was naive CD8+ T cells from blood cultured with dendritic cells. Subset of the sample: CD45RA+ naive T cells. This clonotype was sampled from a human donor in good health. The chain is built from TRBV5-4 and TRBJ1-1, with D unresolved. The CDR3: CASSMDPSRDTEAFF. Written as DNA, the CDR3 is TGTGCCAGCAGCATGGACCCCTCGAGGGACACTGAAGCTTTCTTT.